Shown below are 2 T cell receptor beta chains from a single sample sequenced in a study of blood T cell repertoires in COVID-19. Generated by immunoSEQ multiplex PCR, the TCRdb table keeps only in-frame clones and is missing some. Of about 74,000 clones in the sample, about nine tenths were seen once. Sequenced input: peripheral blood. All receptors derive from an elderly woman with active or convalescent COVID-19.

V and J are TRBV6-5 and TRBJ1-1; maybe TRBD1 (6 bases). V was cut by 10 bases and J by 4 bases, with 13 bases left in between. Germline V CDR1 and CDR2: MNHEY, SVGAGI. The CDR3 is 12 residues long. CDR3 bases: TGTGCCACCCTACAGGGAGCCACTGAAGCTTTCTTT. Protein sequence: CATLQGATEAFF.

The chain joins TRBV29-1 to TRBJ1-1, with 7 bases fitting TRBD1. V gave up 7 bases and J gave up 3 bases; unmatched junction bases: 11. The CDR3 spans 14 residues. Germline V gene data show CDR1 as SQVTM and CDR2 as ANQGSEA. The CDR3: CSATAGDRDTEAFF. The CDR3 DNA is TGCAGCGCCACTGCAGGCGACAGGGACACTGAAGCTTTCTTT.